This T cell receptor (beta chain) was profiled in a study of blood T cell repertoires in COVID-19. Study background: Collection of acute and convalescent COVID-19 samples took place in the United States, Italy and Spain. Nucleic acid was either cDNA or gDNA, and it came from T cells, B-cell-depleted T cells, or PBMCs.

Original methodology: How many nucleated cells were present was estimated from reference gene primer amplification. The data were produced by immunoSEQ multiplex PCR, yet TCRdb's version contains in-frame clones alone and is incomplete. The V and J calls and the clone size are those of that table, but D and trimming were determined from the DNA. The sample has 150,000 to 200,000 clones; approximately 87% are singletons. The CDR3 is 14 residues long. Germline loops: CDR1 MNHEY, CDR2 SVGAGI. V was pared by 5 bases and J by 3 bases, with 6 bases of the junction left unmatched. Seattle patient enrollment occurred during active infection, with longitudinal follow-up thereafter.

The chain employs TRBV6-5 and TRBJ2-5; the match to TRBD2 covers 7 bases. The origin of this receptor is a woman between 65 and 79 years old with COVID-19, enrolled during active disease. Source material: peripheral blood. The CDR3 reads CASSLGLVKETQYF. Here the CDR3 DNA reads TGTGCCAGCAGTCTTGGACTAGTCAAAGAGACCCAGTACTTC.